The 20 T cell receptor beta chains below were found in one sample sequenced in a study of T cell repertoires in cytomegalovirus infection (dated by TCRdb to the late 2010s). The reads were generated on an Illumina HiSeq 1500. Using fastp at Q25 and MiXCR, TCRdb reprocessed the public reads and kept productive beta chains. Rows merge per CDR3 protein into single entries with the most common DNA and genes. This sample lists 250,000 to 300,000 distinct CDR3 sequences; under 30% were detected once. In total, the top ten clones hold approximately 14% of the sample. What was sequenced was PBMCs. These receptors all come from a human donor in good health (CMV status not recorded). Some clones in this sample may be carry-over from other donors' samples.

The CDR3 DNA follows: TGCAGCGCAGGGGTCCCTGAAGCTTTCTTT. Translating it yields CSAGVPEAFF. The V and J genes are TRBV29-1 and TRBJ1-1; a weak D match, TRBD1 (6 bases). V was trimmed by 7 bases and J by 6 bases, leaving 9 bases between them. The length of the CDR3 is 10 residues. Germline CDR1 reads SQVTM; CDR2 reads ANQGSEA.

The sample holds a few counts of this clonotype. This sequence joins TRBV29-1 and TRBJ2-2; D gene unclear. The CDR3 totals 14 residues. Trimming stripped 1 base from V and 4 bases from J, with 10 bases between. The germline V gene encodes CDR1 SQVTM and CDR2 ANQGSEA. The chain's CDR3 is CSVEGPKSTGELFF. Here the CDR3 DNA reads TGCAGCGTTGAAGGTCCGAAGTCCACCGGGGAGCTGTTTTTT.

This clonotype was counted many times. The chain couples TRBV7-2 to TRBJ1-1; TRBD1 matches 9 bases. V shed 5 bases and J 1 base; nucleotides not matched to a gene: 14. Per germline, CDR1 SGHTA and CDR2 FQGNSA. The CDR3 sequence is 18 residues long. In DNA, the CDR3 is TGTGCCAGCAGCATACGGCCGGGACAGGGAGTCGGGAACACTGAAGCTTTCTTT. It yields the protein CASSIRPGQGVGNTEAFF. Complete variable domain (other parts from reference TRBV7-2 and TRBJ1-1): GAGVSQSPSNKVTEKGKDVELRCDPISGHTALYWYRQSLGQGLEFLIYFQGNSAPDKSGLPSDRFSAERTGGSVSTLTIQRTQQEDSAVYLCASSIRPGQGVGNTEAFFGQGTRLTVV.

This clonotype was seen repeatedly, ten times or more. The rearrangement joins TRBV12-3 or TRBV12-4 to TRBJ2-3, with D possibly being TRBD1 (5 bases). The CDR3 consists of 15 residues. The V end lost 5 bases, the J end lost 2 bases, and 14 bases lay between the germline ends. The CDR3: CASSPDLGPTDTQYF. CDR3 bases: TGTGCCAGCAGTCCGGACCTGGGGCCCACAGATACGCAGTATTTT.

For this clonotype: Because it lacks the conserved phenylalanine or tryptophan at the end, this CDR3 is likely a read error. V is TRBV7-2 and J is TRBJ1-2; tentative D call: TRBD1 (5 bases). Germline V gene data show CDR1 as SGHTA and CDR2 as FQGNSA. The ends were cut back, 2 bases at V and 6 bases at J, with 13 bases in the middle. The CDR3 runs 14 residues. CDR3: CASSLIQTVHGYTY. In DNA form, the CDR3 reads TGTGCCAGCAGCTTAATCCAGACAGTTCATGGCTACACCTAC.

In its sample, this clonotype was seen many times. The chain employs TRBV12-3 or TRBV12-4 and TRBJ1-1; maybe TRBD1 (5 bases). This CDR3 has 13 residues. V was trimmed by 2 bases and J by 4 bases, leaving 8 bases between them. CDR3 nucleotides: TGTGCCAGCAGTTTAACCGGGACCACTGAAGCTTTCTTT. As protein: CASSLTGTTEAFF.

This chain links TRBV28 with TRBJ2-2, with D unclear. Germline CDR1 is MDHEN and CDR2 is SYDVKM. The CDR3 is 14 amino acids. Deletions cut 5 bases from V and 4 bases from J, with 11 bases between. The DNA of the CDR3 is TGTGCCAGCAGTCTTTACGCCGGCACCGGGGAGCTGTTTTTT. It codes for CASSLYAGTGELFF. The variable domain in full, completed from reference TRBV28 and TRBJ2-2, reads DVKVTQSSRYLVKRTGEKVFLECVQDMDHENMFWYRQDPGLGLRLIYFSYDVKMKEKGDIPEGYSVSREKKERFSLILESASTNQTSMYLCASSLYAGTGELFFGEGSRLTVL.

Points on this clonotype: A read error may explain this, as a much larger clone is one base away. V is TRBV7-2 and J is TRBJ1-2; unclear D gene. Germline CDR1 SGHTA, CDR2 FQGNSA. The V gene lost 5 bases and the J gene lost 6 bases, with 13 bases spanning the gap. This CDR3 has 13 residues. The CDR3 DNA reads as TGTGCCAGCAGCCAGCCGCAGGTGGATGGCTACACCTTC. The encoded protein is CASSQPQVDGYTF.

This clonotype appeared a few times. J is TRBJ2-2 and V is TRBV19; D is perhaps TRBD2 (6 bases). The CDR3 sequence is 14 residues long. Germline-derived CDR1 and CDR2 are LNHDA and SQIVND (reference sequence). The V end was cut by 4 bases, the J end by 1 base, with 7 bases between. CDR3 sequence (DNA): TGTGCCAGTAGTAGGGACTTGAACACCGGGGAGCTGTTTTTT. Its protein is CASSRDLNTGELFF.

This clonotype was seen many times. The chain employs TRBV7-2 and TRBJ1-6; D not resolved. The CDR3 has 15 amino acids. Germline loops: CDR1 SGHTA, CDR2 FQGNSA. V was clipped by 2 bases and J by 4 bases, with 9 bases between them. CDR3 sequence: CASSLRSEYNSPLHF. The CDR3 DNA sequence: TGTGCCAGCAGCTTAAGGTCAGAGTATAATTCACCCCTCCACTTT.

The genes are TRBV7-2 and TRBJ1-1; 7 positions match TRBD1. The CDR3 sequence is 14 residues long. Germline V CDR1 and CDR2: SGHTA, FQGNSA. V was clipped by 6 bases and J by 0 bases; unmatched bases: 4. The CDR3 nucleotides read TGTGCCAGCAGTTACGACAGGGTGAACACTGAAGCTTTCTTT. It specifies CASSYDRVNTEAFF.

The chain carries TRBV12-3 or TRBV12-4 and TRBJ2-5, with D possibly being TRBD2 (6 bases). The CDR3 runs 16 residues. V was clipped by 6 bases and J by 7 bases, with 24 bases between them. The DNA for the CDR3 is TGTGCCAGCAGCCCCCCCGGGACTTTTCAAGAGATGACCCAGTACTTC. Amino acids: CASSPPGTFQEMTQYF.

V usage is TRBV2 and J usage is TRBJ1-2, with D maybe TRBD1 (6 bases). V lost 5 bases and J lost 6, with 13 bases in between. CDR1 and CDR2 (germline): SNHLY, FYNNEI. The CDR3 contains 13 residues. The CDR3 reads CASSPGEVDGYTF. The CDR3 DNA is TGTGCCAGCAGTCCAGGGGAGGTCGATGGCTACACCTTC. The whole variable domain, filled in from reference TRBV2 and TRBJ1-2, reads EPEVTQTPSHQVTQMGQEVILRCVPISNHLYFYWYRQILGQKVEFLVSFYNNEISEKSEIFDDQFSVERPDGSNFTLKIRSTKLEDSAMYFCASSPGEVDGYTFGSGTRLTVV.

This clonotype was counted a few times. The chain links TRBV20-1 to TRBJ1-1; D gene ambiguous. Trimming left V 4 bases short and J 1 base short, with 7 bases between. There are 12 residues in the CDR3. Germline lookup yields CDR1 DFQATT and CDR2 SNEGSKA (reference sequence). CDR3 loop: CSAKQPNTEAFF. For the CDR3, the DNA is TGCAGTGCTAAACAGCCGAACACTGAAGCTTTCTTT.

This clonotype was counted a few times. The rearrangement uses TRBV29-1 and TRBJ2-5; 10 bases fit TRBD1. V dropped 3 bases and J dropped 4; count of bases not matched to a gene: 5. The CDR3 consists of 14 residues. Germline V CDR1 and CDR2: SQVTM, ANQGSEA. The CDR3 here is CSVDLGQGGETQYF. The CDR3 nucleotides are TGCAGCGTTGACCTAGGACAGGGGGGAGAGACCCAGTACTTC.

This clonotype was seen a few times. The chain uses TRBV6-1 and TRBJ2-2; D is perhaps TRBD2 (5 bases). The length of the CDR3 is 15 residues. V was pared by 7 bases and J by 5 bases, with 17 bases between. Germline loops: CDR1 MNHNS, CDR2 SASEGT. Here the CDR3 reads CASKALTGETGELFF. In DNA, the CDR3 is TGTGCCAGCAAGGCCCTCACCGGGGAGACCGGGGAGCTGTTTTTT.

Only a few counts were recorded for this clonotype. The gene calls are TRBV20-1 and TRBJ2-1, with a possible D match to TRBD2 (5 bases). This CDR3 has 11 residues. CDR1 and CDR2 (germline): DFQATT, SNEGSKA (reference sequence). The ends were cut back, 1 base at V and 12 bases at J, with 10 bases in the middle. As DNA, the CDR3 is TGCAGTGCTAGAGCAGCGGCGGGGCAGTTCTTC. It is translated as CSARAAAGQFF.

The table lists this clonotype with a few counts. The chain uses TRBV7-2 and TRBJ1-1; 8 nucleotides agree with TRBD1. V lost 3 bases and J lost 5; bases outside the gene matches: 5. Germline-derived CDR1 and CDR2 are SGHTA and FQGNSA. This CDR3 region has 14 residues. CDR3: CASSFRGQVTEAFF. In DNA form, the CDR3 reads TGTGCCAGCAGCTTTCGGGGACAGGTAACTGAAGCTTTCTTT.

V usage is TRBV3-1 and J usage is TRBJ2-5, with 12 bases identical to TRBD2. The CDR3 is made up of 15 amino acids. CDR1 LGHDT and CDR2 YNNKEL come from the germline V gene (reference sequence). Trimming took 4 bases from V and 4 from J; bases not matched to a gene: 4. CDR3 sequence reads: CASSPRLAGVETQYF. CDR3 DNA sequence: TGTGCCAGCAGCCCTCGACTAGCGGGGGTAGAGACCCAGTACTTC.

The chain employs TRBV5-6 and TRBJ2-3; tentatively, D is TRBD2 (6 bases). CDR1 and CDR2 from the germline V gene are SGHDT and YYEEEE. The V and J ends lost 0 bases and 4 bases respectively, with 15 bases between them. The CDR3 spans 16 residues. The CDR3 reads CASSLEIGGVADTQYF. DNA of the CDR3: TGTGCCAGCAGCTTGGAGATTGGAGGGGTTGCAGATACGCAGTATTTT.